Listed here are 20 T cell receptor beta chains from one sample, sequenced in a study of spatial heterogeneity in lung cancer. Specified time point: blood at routine non-recurrence follow-up after resection. Unsorted whole RNA of tumor, nontumor lung or frozen PBMC was sequenced. TCRdb redid the calling of the 5' RACE reads with MiXCR, one entry per CDR3 protein. The top ten hold 16% of the sample, which has about 120,000 distinct CDR3 sequences, over 9% seen once. The sequencing here drew on PBMCs, taken at follow-up. These receptors all come from a male donor with early-stage non-small cell lung cancer.

This chain uses TRBV7-8 with TRBJ1-2; D perhaps matches TRBD1 (5 bases). Germline V lookup: CDR1 SGHVS, CDR2 FQNEAQ. V lost 5 bases, J lost 7 bases, and 14 bases lay in between. The CDR3 is 13 amino acids. The CDR3 loop reads CASSGGIQAGYTF. CDR3 DNA: TGTGCCAGCAGCGGGGGGATACAGGCTGGCTACACCTTC.

This clonotype is a singleton in its sample. V and J are TRBV30 and TRBJ2-7, with D hard to call. CDR1 is GTSNPN, CDR2 SVGIG, per germline (reference sequence). V was trimmed by 0 bases and J by 9 bases, leaving 15 bases between them. The CDR3 has 13 residues. CDR3 nucleotide sequence: TGTGCCTGGAGTGTACGCGGCTCCTCAGTGCAGTACTTC. Protein: CAWSVRGSSVQYF.

This clonotype was seen repeatedly, ten times or more. This chain links TRBV4-3 with TRBJ1-2; TRBD1 aligns across 7 bases. V trimming: 4 bases; J trimming: 4 bases; junction bases outside the gene matches: 6. Germline lookup yields CDR1 LGHNA and CDR2 YSLEER. This CDR3 has 14 residues. The CDR3 loop is CASSRTGQPYGYTF. The CDR3 DNA follows: TGCGCCAGCAGCCGGACGGGACAGCCCTATGGCTACACCTTC.

The gene calls are TRBV6-2 or TRBV6-3 and TRBJ1-5; 7 bases map to TRBD1. CDR3 length equals 12 residues. V lost 7 bases, J lost 6 bases, and 3 bases stayed unmatched. Germline CDR1 MNHEY, CDR2 SVGEGT. The CDR3 sequence is CASKTGTQPQHF. In DNA, the CDR3 is TGTGCCAGCAAGACAGGGACTCAGCCCCAGCATTTT.

The J gene is TRBJ1-2, the V gene TRBV2; possibly TRBD1 for D (5 bases). Germline V gene data show CDR1 as SNHLY and CDR2 as FYNNEI. The CDR3 consists of 12 residues. V shed 4 bases and J shed 10 bases, with 13 bases lying between them. The CDR3 DNA reads as TGTGCCAGCAGTGGGGGCCTCCCCACCTACACCTTC. Protein sequence: CASSGGLPTYTF. Variable domain in full (rest from reference TRBV2 and TRBJ1-2): EPEVTQTPSHQVTQMGQEVILRCVPISNHLYFYWYRQILGQKVEFLVSFYNNEISEKSEIFDDQFSVERPDGSNFTLKIRSTKLEDSAMYFCASSGGLPTYTFGSGTRLTVV.

The V gene is TRBV5-6, the J gene TRBJ1-1, with 10 bases fitting TRBD1. Germline loops: CDR1 SGHDT, CDR2 YYEEEE. Unmatched junction bases numbered 2, after V lost 0 bases and J lost 3 bases. The CDR3 sequence is 15 residues long. CDR3 region: CASSLEGTGDTEAFF. The CDR3 nucleotides are TGTGCCAGCAGCTTGGAAGGGACAGGGGACACTGAAGCTTTCTTT. The whole variable domain, remainder taken from reference TRBV5-6 and TRBJ1-1, is DAGVTQSPTHLIKTRGQQVTLRCSPKSGHDTVSWYQQALGQGPQFIFQYYEEEERQRGNFPDRFSGHQFPNYSSELNVNALLLGDSALYLCASSLEGTGDTEAFFGQGTRLTVV.

A few counts support this clonotype. This chain links TRBV10-3 with TRBJ2-1; 7 nucleotides agree with TRBD1. Trimming cost V 2 bases and J 4 bases; bases outside gene matches: 2. CDR3 size: 14 residues. Looked up from germline, CDR1 is ENHRY and CDR2 is SYGVKD. The chain's CDR3 is CAISEQTGYNEQFF. The CDR3, as DNA: TGTGCCATCAGTGAGCAGACAGGGTACAATGAGCAGTTCTTC.

This clonotype appeared many times. The rearrangement uses TRBV29-1 and TRBJ2-1, with no clear D. Germline V gene sequence: CDR1 SQVTM, CDR2 ANQGSEA. The CDR3 is made up of 13 amino acids. V was pared by 3 bases and J by 4 bases, with 10 bases between. The DNA of the CDR3 is TGCAGCGTTGATAGGCAGAAGTACAATGAGCAGTTCTTC. This sequence encodes CSVDRQKYNEQFF.

The CDR3 loop reads CASSPGLVSTDTQYF. The CDR3 bases are TGTGCCAGCAGCCCCGGACTAGTTAGCACAGATACGCAGTATTTT. V is TRBV7-8 and J is TRBJ2-3; the match to TRBD2 covers 7 bases. Germline lookup yields CDR1 SGHVS and CDR2 FQNEAQ. The CDR3 runs 15 residues. With 5 bases clipped from V and 0 bases from J, the junction kept 5 bases outside the gene matches.

This clonotype came up a few times. V gene TRBV29-1 combines with J gene TRBJ2-7, with TRBD1 matching over 9 bases. V lost 4 bases to trimming and J lost 0 bases; unmatched junction nucleotides: 7. The CDR3 loop spans 15 amino acids. Germline CDR1 SQVTM, CDR2 ANQGSEA. In DNA form, the CDR3 reads TGCAGCGTTGTGGGGACAGGGCCTTCCTCCTACGAGCAGTACTTC. The encoded protein is CSVVGTGPSSYEQYF.

This clonotype was found a few times. The V call is TRBV7-2, the J call TRBJ2-1; D remains ambiguous. V was pared by 4 bases and J by 3 bases, with 10 bases between. CDR1 SGHTA and CDR2 FQGNSA come from the germline V gene. CDR3 length: 14 residues. CDR3 in amino acids: CASSSWTSYNEQFF. The DNA of the CDR3 is TGTGCCAGCAGCTCCTGGACCAGCTACAATGAGCAGTTCTTC.

The gene calls are TRBV28 and TRBJ2-7; D gene ambiguous. This CDR3 spans 14 amino acids. Germline V lookup: CDR1 MDHEN, CDR2 SYDVKM. V lost 1 base and J lost 2, with 9 bases in between. The CDR3, as DNA: TGTGCCAGCAGTTTATTTCGTCCCCCCTACGAGCAGTACTTC. This sequence encodes CASSLFRPPYEQYF.

This clonotype showed up many times. The rearrangement joins TRBV29-1 to TRBJ2-7, with 10 bases lining up with TRBD2. V lost 6 bases to trimming and J lost 6 bases; unmatched junction nucleotides: 2. This CDR3 has 11 residues. Germline V gene sequence: CDR1 SQVTM, CDR2 ANQGSEA. CDR3 sequence: CSVAGGREQYF. CDR3 bases: TGCAGCGTAGCGGGGGGGCGCGAGCAGTACTTC.

The rearrangement uses TRBV12-3 or TRBV12-4 and TRBJ1-5; 11 nucleotides align to TRBD1. CDR3 length: 19 residues. V lost 1 base and J lost 7; bases outside the gene matches: 15. DNA for the CDR3: TGTGCCAGCAGTTTAGGCGGACAGGGGGCTTCGTTCATCAAGCAGCCCCAGCATTTT. Translating it yields CASSLGGQGASFIKQPQHF.

The table lists this clonotype with many counts. The chain uses TRBV29-1 and TRBJ2-7; no firm D call. This CDR3 is 11 amino acids long. Between the trimmed V and J ends, which lost 3 bases and 5 bases, there was a span of 8 bases. Germline assignment: CDR1 SQVTM and CDR2 ANQGSEA. This chain's CDR3 is CSVEAGDEQYF. The DNA of the CDR3 is TGCAGCGTTGAGGCTGGAGACGAGCAGTACTTC.

V gene TRBV6-1 combines with J gene TRBJ2-2; possible D gene TRBD1, 6 bases. The CDR3 sequence is 14 residues long. Germline V CDR1 and CDR2: MNHNS, SASEGT. V dropped 5 bases and J dropped 6 bases, with 13 bases sitting between them. In DNA, the CDR3 is TGTGCCAGCAGTTATTTACAGGGATCCGGGGAGCTGTTTTTT. Its protein is CASSYLQGSGELFF.

The chain has TRBV6-5 and TRBJ1-5; 7 nucleotides line up with TRBD1. The V segment lost 2 bases and the J segment 0 bases; nucleotides outside the gene matches: 4. This CDR3 is 16 amino acids long. Looked up from germline, CDR1 is MNHEY and CDR2 is SVGAGI. The CDR3 loop reads CASSYRTGDSNQPQHF. The DNA of the CDR3 is TGTGCCAGCAGTTACCGGACAGGAGATAGCAATCAGCCCCAGCATTTT.

This clonotype was seen a handful of times. The rearrangement links TRBV28 to TRBJ1-4, with TRBD1 matching over 8 bases. This CDR3 region has 15 residues. V lost 5 bases, J lost 5 bases, and 7 bases stayed unmatched. Germline CDR1 is MDHEN and CDR2 is SYDVKM. In DNA form, the CDR3 reads TGTGCCAGCAGTCTGAACAGGGGGAGAAATGAAAAACTGTTTTTT. The encoded protein is CASSLNRGRNEKLFF. Full variable domain (rest looked up from reference TRBV28 and TRBJ1-4): DVKVTQSSRYLVKRTGEKVFLECVQDMDHENMFWYRQDPGLGLRLIYFSYDVKMKEKGDIPEGYSVSREKKERFSLILESASTNQTSMYLCASSLNRGRNEKLFFGSGTQLSVL.

This clonotype was seen ten or more times. The V gene is TRBV14, the J gene TRBJ2-5, with D tentatively TRBD2 (6 bases). The germline CDR1 and CDR2 sequences are SGHDN and FVKESK. This CDR3 has 13 residues. V was cut by 5 bases and J by 0 bases, with 7 bases left in between. The CDR3 loop is CASSGGYQETQYF. Written as DNA, the CDR3 is TGTGCCAGCAGCGGGGGGTACCAAGAGACCCAGTACTTC. The whole variable domain, filled in from reference TRBV14 and TRBJ2-5, reads EAGVTQFPSHSVIEKGQTVTLRCDPISGHDNLYWYRRVMGKEIKFLLHFVKESKQDESGMPNNRFLAERTGGTYSTLKVQPAELEDSGVYFCASSGGYQETQYFGPGTRLLVL.

This clonotype was seen once. The chain has TRBV5-1 and TRBJ2-3; 7 nucleotides line up with TRBD1. V shed 3 bases, J shed 3 bases, and the junction held 7 bases outside the gene matches. Germline V gene sequence: CDR1 SGHRS, CDR2 YFSETQ. The CDR3 has 15 residues. Here the CDR3 DNA reads TGCGCCAGCAGCTCCACAGGGGCAGGAACAGATACGCAGTATTTT. This codes for CASSSTGAGTDTQYF.